The 16 T cell receptor beta chains below come from one sample, sequenced in a study of cytomegalovirus exposure and HLA in healthy donors (dated by TCRdb to 2015 to 2018). To prepare the library, the immunoSEQ multiplex PCR assay was applied. For the multiplex PCR, a mixture combining 60 forward primers for TCR Vbeta segments and 13 reverse primers for TCR Jbeta segments was used. Drawn from immuneACCESS, this table holds only the in-frame rearrangements with V and J called that TCRdb kept. Clones are partly lost; checked studies trace under half to an unresolved V gene and leave the rest unexplained. For this sample there are some 130,000 clones; roughly 82% appear just once. The ten largest make up 1% to 1.5% of the sample. Specimen: PBMCs. The receptors were sampled from a boy aged 10-17 years in good health and CMV-seronegative.

The chain links TRBV12-5 to TRBJ2-5, with 10 bases lining up with TRBD1. The DNA end is a closer match to TRBJ2-7, so the J assignment may be wrong. The CDR3 extends over 13 amino acids. Germline V CDR1 and CDR2: LGHNT, FRNRAP. The CDR3 nucleotides are TGTGCTAGTGGCAGGGACAGGGGATACGAGCAGTACTTC. This translates into CASGRDRGYEQYF.

The chain uses TRBV7-8 and TRBJ2-1, with a possible D match to TRBD2 (5 bases). Germline V CDR1 and CDR2: SGHVS, FQNEAQ. Trimming removed 4 bases at V and 5 bases at J, with 9 bases between. The CDR3 loop spans 13 amino acids. The CDR3 bases are TGTGCCAGCAGCTCTATGGGAGACAATGAGCAGTTCTTC. It codes for CASSSMGDNEQFF.

The genes are TRBV9 and TRBJ2-7, with D possibly being TRBD2 (6 bases). The V gene lost 3 bases and the J gene lost 3 bases, with 10 bases spanning the gap. There are 13 residues in the CDR3. CDR1 and CDR2 from the germline V gene are SGDLS and YYNGEE. The DNA for the CDR3 is TGTGCCAGCAGCGGGGACTCTTTCTACGAGCAGTACTTC. As protein: CASSGDSFYEQYF.

The chain recombines TRBV6-6 with TRBJ2-7; 8 bases agree with TRBD2. CDR3 length: 15 residues. Losses at the gene ends were 2 bases for V and 4 bases for J; bases not matched to a gene: 7. CDR1 is MNHNY, CDR2 SVGAGI, per germline (reference sequence). The CDR3 coding sequence is TGTGCCAGCAGTTACCGAACTAGCGGAGTTTACGAGCAGTACTTC. As protein: CASSYRTSGVYEQYF.

This sequence joins TRBV7-9 and TRBJ2-3; 8 bases line up with TRBD1. The ends lost 6 bases at V and 4 bases at J; junction bases unmatched: 9. Germline V gene sequence: CDR1 SEHNR, CDR2 FQNEAQ (reference sequence). The CDR3 loop spans 15 amino acids. Here the CDR3 DNA reads TGTGCCAGCAGACAGACAGGGGTGGGAGCAGATACGCAGTATTTT. This sequence encodes CASRQTGVGADTQYF.

The chain couples TRBV5-1 to TRBJ2-5; 10 positions agree with TRBD2. Germline V gene data show CDR1 as SGHRS and CDR2 as YFSETQ. J lost 5 bases, V lost 2 bases, and 3 bases had no gene match. There are 14 residues in the CDR3. DNA for the CDR3: TGCGCCAGCAGCTTTCTAGCGGGAGTCGAGACCCAGTACTTC. As protein: CASSFLAGVETQYF.

The chain employs TRBV5-4 and TRBJ1-2, with 8 bases fitting TRBD1. The germline V gene encodes CDR1 SGHNT and CDR2 YYREEE (reference sequence). The length of the CDR3 is 14 residues. The V gene end was trimmed by 0 bases and the J gene end by 2 bases; junction bases not matched to a gene: 0. The DNA for the CDR3 is TGTGCCAGCAGCTTGGGGGACAGGAACTATGGCTACACCTTC. Translation gives CASSLGDRNYGYTF.

This clone was picked up one time. J is TRBJ2-5 and V is TRBV25-1; 7 positions agree with TRBD1. Germline assignment: CDR1 MGHDK and CDR2 SYGVNS. The CDR3 has 13 amino acids. Trimming at V came to 9 bases and at J to 4 bases, leaving 8 bases not matched to a gene. CDR3 nucleotide sequence: TGTGCCAGTTCGCAGGGGGTGGGAGAGACCCAGTACTTC. Amino acids: CASSQGVGETQYF.

The chain joins TRBV30 to TRBJ1-5, with TRBD1 as a possible D gene (5 bases). CDR3 size: 15 residues. V lost 1 base to trimming and J lost 7 bases, with 17 bases between them. Germline CDR1 reads GTSNPN; CDR2 reads SVGIG (reference sequence). CDR3: CAWSAGLRGEQPQHF. In nucleotides, the CDR3 is TGTGCCTGGAGTGCAGGTCTACGGGGGGAGCAGCCCCAGCATTTT.

The CDR3 loop is CASSSLGGSYEQYF. The CDR3 DNA reads as TGTGCCAGCAGCTCCCTCGGGGGCTCCTACGAGCAGTACTTC. The chain carries TRBV5-4 and TRBJ2-7; D might be TRBD2 (6 bases). Germline CDR1 reads SGHNT; CDR2 reads YYREEE (reference sequence). The V and J ends lost 3 bases and 0 bases respectively, with 10 bases between them. This CDR3 spans 14 amino acids. The variable domain in full, with the rest retrieved from reference TRBV5-4 and TRBJ2-7, is ETGVTQSPTHLIKTRGQQVTLRCSSQSGHNTVSWYQQALGQGPQFIFQYYREEENGRGNFPPRFSGLQFPNYSSELNVNALELDDSALYLCASSSLGGSYEQYFGPGTRLTVT.

The chain joins TRBV6-5 to TRBJ2-7, with 7 nucleotides matching TRBD2. This CDR3 comprises 13 residues. Germline trimming cut 5 bases from V and 3 bases from J; bases unmatched to any gene: 4. CDR1 is MNHEY, CDR2 SVGAGI, per germline. CDR3 residues: CASSPGLVYEQYF. In DNA, the CDR3 is TGTGCCAGCAGTCCCGGACTAGTCTACGAGCAGTACTTC.

The chain uses TRBV11-2 and TRBJ2-1; perhaps TRBD2 as D (6 bases). This CDR3 region has 14 residues. Between the trimmed V and J ends, which lost 5 bases and 4 bases, there was a span of 12 bases. The germline CDR1 and CDR2 sequences are SGHAT and FQNNGV. CDR3 amino acids: CASSPAGRYNEQFF. In nucleotides, the CDR3 is TGTGCCAGCAGCCCGGCGGGGCGGTACAATGAGCAGTTCTTC.

The genes are TRBV13 and TRBJ2-7, with 7 nucleotides matching TRBD2. The ends lost 2 bases at V and 3 bases at J; junction bases unmatched: 19. The CDR3 sequence is 19 residues long. CDR1 PRHDT and CDR2 FYEKMQ come from the germline V gene (reference sequence). The CDR3 region has the DNA TGTGCCAGCAGCTTACGAGCACTAGCGCCCGAGTATAAAAGCTACGAGCAGTACTTC. Translation gives CASSLRALAPEYKSYEQYF.

This chain uses TRBV7-8 with TRBJ2-7; D uncertain. The germline V gene encodes CDR1 SGHVS and CDR2 FQNEAQ. The CDR3 extends over 14 amino acids. With 1 base removed from V and 2 bases from J, the gap between germline ends came to 9 bases. CDR3 sequence reads: CASSLGSSAYEQYF. The CDR3 region has the DNA TGTGCCAGCAGCTTAGGGTCATCAGCCTACGAGCAGTACTTC.

In its sample, this clone was seen once. V and J are TRBV29-1 and TRBJ1-2; a weak D match, TRBD1 (5 bases). Germline V gene sequence: CDR1 SQVTM, CDR2 ANQGSEA. The V and J ends lost 7 bases and 11 bases respectively, with 20 bases between them. The CDR3 has 12 amino acids. The CDR3 region is CSADKLGMGYTF. CDR3 DNA sequence: TGCAGCGCGGACAAACTCGGAATGGGGTACACCTTC.

This clone was recorded a few times. V gene TRBV7-9 combines with J gene TRBJ2-3; D unclear. Germline values: CDR1 SEHNR, CDR2 FQNEAQ (reference sequence). Trimming left V 3 bases short and J 6 bases short, with 7 bases between. CDR3 length equals 12 residues. Written as DNA, the CDR3 is TGTGCCAGCAGCTTCCCCGTCGATACGCAGTATTTT. It specifies CASSFPVDTQYF.